The TCR beta chain under discussion was sequenced for a study of blood T cells in healthy people across ages (dated by TCRdb to the mid-2010s). A note on the overall study: In model experiments, template switching captured roughly one uniquely barcoded TCR beta cDNA molecule for every two T cells. To avoid experimental bias, donors of different ages were spread randomly across the sequencing lanes. The donors were split into four age groups: young (average 16 years), middle-aged (39), aged (around 67) and long-lived (approximately 80). Using deep sequencing normalized with unique cDNA molecular identifiers, the study measured how TCR beta repertoire diversity changes with age. Using the same blood draw, the study looked at two additional independent replicas of 1 million unique cDNA reads for two donors, one aged 18 to 30 and the other aged 80 or older.

The germline V gene encodes CDR1 LNHNV and CDR2 YYDKDF (reference sequence). The CDR3 runs 14 residues from the cysteine to the phenylalanine. The only DNA kept is the CDR3, 42 bases in frame from the first base. V and J lose 2 bases and 5 bases, and a span of 12 bases separates them. The roughly 39 donors, aged roughly 6 to 95 years, were systemically healthy Caucasian individuals from Russia. Around 10 milliliters of peripheral blood were collected from each donor into EDTA-treated Vacutainer tubes. Ficoll-Paque density-gradient centrifugation was used to isolate PBMCs, with at least 6.5 million obtained per sample. Total RNA was extracted from PBMCs with Trizol reagent, with at least 6 micrograms obtained per sample. Naive CD45RAhigh/CD27high T cell percentages were measured by flow cytometry on a PBMC aliquot from every donor. Broader findings and caveats from the paper: As age increased, observed TCR beta diversity per million T cells dropped in a roughly linear way, and a significant reduction was already evident by age 40. Because the CMV infection status of the donors was unknown, age-related changes in expanded clonotypes may potentially have been confounded. Estimates of total diversity from one million sequenced T cells were regarded as lower bounds and underestimates. The long-lived group showed more naive CD4+ T cells, fewer expanded clones and increased TCR diversity than the aged group, suggesting age selection. Conclusive comparison of naive and antigen-experienced compartments was prevented by the profiling of bulk unsorted PBMCs. Observed TCR beta diversity correlated strongly with the percentage of naive T cells measured by flow cytometry.

This clonotype occurred a few times. This receptor's antigen is unknown. Base qualities are not provided; no much larger clone lies one nucleotide away. Library prep was done by 5' RACE. The sequencer listed for this sample is Illumina HiSeq 2500. The second PCR ran for about 6 to 11 cycles and used a J-beta primer mix along with a sample-barcoded 5' primer. A template-switch 5' adaptor carrying 12 random nucleotides introduced a unique molecular identifier onto each TCR beta cDNA molecule. Each sample yielded at least 3 million CDR3-containing paired-end reads. The Mint cDNA synthesis kit, primed by a TRBC-specific oligonucleotide, was used to synthesize first-strand cDNA from all RNA. Following uracil-DNA glycosylase treatment, all cDNA underwent a first 18-cycle PCR with the universal primers M1SS and BC2_uni_R. The paper's data handling went like this. Normalization of each sample was performed by random selection of 1 million high-quality reads, each carrying a distinct molecular identifier. Reads sharing molecular identifiers were discarded rather than binned into consensus sequences. MiTCR, run with a Q25 quality threshold and the strictest error-elimination algorithm, handled CDR3 identification, clonotype clustering and error correction. A nonparametric unseen species model with Euler transformation was used to estimate a lower bound on total TCR beta diversity. TCRdb handled the public reads itself, with Q25 trimming in fastp and clone calling in MiXCR, and kept productive beta chains. When rows share a CDR3 protein, they turn into one entry using the most common DNA and genes. These V and J calls rely on TCRdb rather than the paper's analysis. This sample comprises roughly 1,500,000 distinct CDR3 sequences, roughly 32% of them detected only once. Clones ranked in the top ten supply roughly 10% of the sample.

The sequence was obtained from a young woman in good health. The sequence is built from TRBV15 and TRBJ1-1; the D segment cannot be called with confidence. Source material: blood. The CDR3 loop reads CATSRSREETEAFF. The DNA is TGTGCCACCAGCAGATCGAGGGAGGAGACTGAAGCTTTCTTT.